This T cell receptor beta chain is from a study of CD8 T cells in ankylosing spondylitis. This clonotype was recorded many times. Germline V gene lookup returns CDR1 MGHRA and CDR2 YSYEKL. The CDR3 is 17 residues long. Trimming took 0 bases from V and 4 from J; bases not matched to a gene: 9. TCRdb re-analysed the 5' RACE reads in MiXCR, keeping a single row per CDR3 protein. This sample has some 250,000 distinct CDR3 sequences, with 20% to 30% found just once. The sequence was obtained from a male donor with ankylosing spondylitis or in good health (not recorded which). Sequencing was performed on blood, either unsorted or a sorted T cell fraction (not recorded which). This chain joins TRBV4-1 and TRBJ2-1; 7 bases fit TRBD2. The CDR3 protein is CASSQDPRSGAYNEQFF. The CDR3 DNA reads TGCGCCAGCAGCCAAGACCCCAGGAGCGGGGCGTACAATGAGCAGTTCTTC.